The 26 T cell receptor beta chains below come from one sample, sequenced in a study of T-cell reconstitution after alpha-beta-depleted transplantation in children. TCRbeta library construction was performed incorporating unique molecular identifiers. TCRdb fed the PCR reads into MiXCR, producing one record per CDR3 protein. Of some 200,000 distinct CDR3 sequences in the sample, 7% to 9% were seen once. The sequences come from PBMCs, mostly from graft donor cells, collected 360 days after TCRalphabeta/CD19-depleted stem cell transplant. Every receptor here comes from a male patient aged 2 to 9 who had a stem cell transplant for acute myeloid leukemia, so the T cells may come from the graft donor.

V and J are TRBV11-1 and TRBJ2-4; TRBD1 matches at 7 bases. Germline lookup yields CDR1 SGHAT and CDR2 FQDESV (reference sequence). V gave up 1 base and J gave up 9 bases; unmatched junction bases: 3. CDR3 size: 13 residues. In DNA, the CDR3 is TGTGCCAGCAGCTTAGGACAGGGAAGCATTCAGTACTTC. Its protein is CASSLGQGSIQYF.

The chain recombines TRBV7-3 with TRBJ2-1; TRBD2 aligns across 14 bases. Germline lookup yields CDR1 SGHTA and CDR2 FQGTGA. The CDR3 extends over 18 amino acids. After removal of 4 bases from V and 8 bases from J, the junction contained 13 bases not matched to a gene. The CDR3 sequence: CASSSGTSGSRTYDEQFF. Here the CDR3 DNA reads TGTGCCAGCAGCTCCGGGACTAGCGGGAGCCGGACTTACGATGAGCAGTTCTTC.

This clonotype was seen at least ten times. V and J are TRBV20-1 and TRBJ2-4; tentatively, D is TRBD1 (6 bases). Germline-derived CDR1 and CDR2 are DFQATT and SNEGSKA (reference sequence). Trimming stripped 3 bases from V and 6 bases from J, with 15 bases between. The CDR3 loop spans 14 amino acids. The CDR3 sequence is CSASPTGLANIQYF. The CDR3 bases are TGCAGTGCTAGCCCGACAGGTTTGGCAAACATTCAGTACTTC.

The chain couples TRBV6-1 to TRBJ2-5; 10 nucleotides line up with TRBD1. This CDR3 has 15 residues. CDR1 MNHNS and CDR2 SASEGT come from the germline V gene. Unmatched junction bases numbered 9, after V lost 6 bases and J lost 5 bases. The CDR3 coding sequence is TGTGCCAGCAGCTTTCGACAGGGGGCATGGGAGACCCAGTACTTC. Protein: CASSFRQGAWETQYF.

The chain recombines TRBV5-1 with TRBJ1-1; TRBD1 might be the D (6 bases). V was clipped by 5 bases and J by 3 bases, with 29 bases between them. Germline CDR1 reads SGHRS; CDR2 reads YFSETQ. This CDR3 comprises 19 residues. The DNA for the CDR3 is TGCGCCAGCAGACTCTCCCCCCTACAGGGAGCTAGGGGGTACACTGAAGCTTTCTTT. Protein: CASRLSPLQGARGYTEAFF.

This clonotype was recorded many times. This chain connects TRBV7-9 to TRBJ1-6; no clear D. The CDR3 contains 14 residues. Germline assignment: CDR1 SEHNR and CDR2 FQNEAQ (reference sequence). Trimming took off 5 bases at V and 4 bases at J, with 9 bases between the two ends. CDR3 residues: CASSGRLYNSPLHF. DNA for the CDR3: TGTGCCAGCAGCGGAAGGCTTTATAATTCACCCCTCCACTTT.

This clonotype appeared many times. CDR3: CASSRDRDGETQYF. Written as DNA, the CDR3 is TGCGCCAGCAGTAGGGACAGGGATGGAGAGACCCAGTACTTC. V gene TRBV5-1 combines with J gene TRBJ2-5; 9 positions match TRBD1. CDR1 SGHRS and CDR2 YFSETQ come from the germline V gene. The CDR3 length is 14 residues. The V segment lost 5 bases and the J segment 4 bases; nucleotides outside the gene matches: 6.

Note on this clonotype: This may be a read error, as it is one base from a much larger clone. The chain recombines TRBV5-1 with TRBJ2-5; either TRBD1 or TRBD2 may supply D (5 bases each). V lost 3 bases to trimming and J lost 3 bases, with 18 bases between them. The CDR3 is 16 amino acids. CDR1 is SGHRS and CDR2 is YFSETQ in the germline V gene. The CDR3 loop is CASSSTFGGFEETQYF. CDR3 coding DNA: TGCGCCAGCAGCTCCACGTTTGGGGGTTTTGAAGAGACCCAGTACTTC.

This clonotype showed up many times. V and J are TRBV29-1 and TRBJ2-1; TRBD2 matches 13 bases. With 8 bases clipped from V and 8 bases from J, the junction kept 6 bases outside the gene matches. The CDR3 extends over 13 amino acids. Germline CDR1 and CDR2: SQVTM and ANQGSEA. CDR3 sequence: CSSRLAGGHEQFF. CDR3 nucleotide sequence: TGCAGCTCGAGACTAGCGGGGGGTCATGAGCAGTTCTTC.

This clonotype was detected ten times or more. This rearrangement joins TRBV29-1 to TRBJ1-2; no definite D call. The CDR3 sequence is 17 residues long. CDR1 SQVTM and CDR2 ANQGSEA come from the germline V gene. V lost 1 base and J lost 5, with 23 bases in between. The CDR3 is CSVEVVRGLPVLYGYTF. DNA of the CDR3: TGCAGCGTTGAAGTTGTTCGGGGTTTGCCCGTCCTGTATGGCTACACCTTC.

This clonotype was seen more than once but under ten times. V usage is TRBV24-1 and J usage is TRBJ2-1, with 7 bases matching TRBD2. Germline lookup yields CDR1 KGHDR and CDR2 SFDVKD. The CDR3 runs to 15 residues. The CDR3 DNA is TGTGCACTCGCGAGGGCTAGCGGCTCCTACAATGAGCAGTTCTTC. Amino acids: CALARASGSYNEQFF.

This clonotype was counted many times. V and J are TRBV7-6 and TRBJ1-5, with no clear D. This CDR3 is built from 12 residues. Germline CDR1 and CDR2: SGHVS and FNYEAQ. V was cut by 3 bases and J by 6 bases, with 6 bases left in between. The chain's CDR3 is CASSFRGQPQHF. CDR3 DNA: TGTGCCAGCAGCTTCAGAGGTCAGCCCCAGCATTTT.

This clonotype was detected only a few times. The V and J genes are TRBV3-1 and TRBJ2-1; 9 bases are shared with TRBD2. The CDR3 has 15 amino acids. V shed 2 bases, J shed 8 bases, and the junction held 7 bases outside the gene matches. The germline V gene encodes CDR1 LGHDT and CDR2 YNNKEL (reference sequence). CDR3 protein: CASSQRLGGRDEQFF. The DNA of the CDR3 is TGTGCCAGCAGCCAACGTCTGGGCGGGAGGGATGAGCAGTTCTTC.

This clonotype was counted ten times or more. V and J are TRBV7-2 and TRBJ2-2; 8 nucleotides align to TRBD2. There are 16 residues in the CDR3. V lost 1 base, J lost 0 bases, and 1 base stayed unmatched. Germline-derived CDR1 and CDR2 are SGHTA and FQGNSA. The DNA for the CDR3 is TGTGCCAGCAGCTTAGGTAGCGGGGCGAACACCGGGGAGCTGTTTTTT. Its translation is CASSLGSGANTGELFF.

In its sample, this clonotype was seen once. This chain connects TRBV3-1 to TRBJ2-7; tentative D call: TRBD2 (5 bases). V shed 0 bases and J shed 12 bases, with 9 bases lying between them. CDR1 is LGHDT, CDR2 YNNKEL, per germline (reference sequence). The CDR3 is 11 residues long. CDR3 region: CASSQEGDPYF. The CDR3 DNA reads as TGTGCCAGCAGCCAAGAGGGAGACCCGTACTTC.

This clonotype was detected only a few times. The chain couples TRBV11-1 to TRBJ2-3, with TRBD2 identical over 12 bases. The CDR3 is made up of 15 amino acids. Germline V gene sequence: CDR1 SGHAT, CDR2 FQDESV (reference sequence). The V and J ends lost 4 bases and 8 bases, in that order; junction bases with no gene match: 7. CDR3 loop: CASSYTSGGYGTQYF. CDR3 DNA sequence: TGTGCCAGCAGCTATACTAGCGGGGGGTACGGTACGCAGTATTTT. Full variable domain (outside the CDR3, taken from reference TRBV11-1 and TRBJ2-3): EAEVAQSPRYKITEKSQAVAFWCDPISGHATLYWYRQILGQGPELLVQFQDESVVDDSQLPKDRFSAERLKGVDSTLKIQPAELGDSAMYLCASSYTSGGYGTQYFGPGTRLTVL.

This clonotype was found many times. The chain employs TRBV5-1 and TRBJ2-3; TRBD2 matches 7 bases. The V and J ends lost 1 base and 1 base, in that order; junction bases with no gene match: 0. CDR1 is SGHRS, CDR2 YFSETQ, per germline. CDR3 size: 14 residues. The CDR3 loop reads CASSLTSGTDTQYF. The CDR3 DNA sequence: TGCGCCAGCAGCTTGACTAGCGGCACAGATACGCAGTATTTT. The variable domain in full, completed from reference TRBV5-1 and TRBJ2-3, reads KAGVTQTPRYLIKTRGQQVTLSCSPISGHRSVSWYQQTPGQGLQFLFEYFSETQRNKGNFPGRFSGRQFSNSRSEMNVSTLELGDSALYLCASSLTSGTDTQYFGPGTRLTVL.

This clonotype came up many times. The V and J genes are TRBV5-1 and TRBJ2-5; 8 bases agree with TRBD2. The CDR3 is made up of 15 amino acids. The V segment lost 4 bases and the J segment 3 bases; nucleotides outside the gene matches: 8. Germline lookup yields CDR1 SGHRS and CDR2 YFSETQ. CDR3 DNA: TGCGCCAGCAGCATTTACCAGGGACTAGAAGAGACCCAGTACTTC. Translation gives CASSIYQGLEETQYF.

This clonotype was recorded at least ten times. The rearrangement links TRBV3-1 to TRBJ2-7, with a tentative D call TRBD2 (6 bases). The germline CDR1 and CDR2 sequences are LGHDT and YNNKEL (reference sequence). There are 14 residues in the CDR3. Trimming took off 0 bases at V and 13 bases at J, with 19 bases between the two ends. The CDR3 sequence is CASSQDLWGTHPYF. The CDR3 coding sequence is TGTGCCAGCAGCCAAGATCTTTGGGGGACTCATCCATACTTC.

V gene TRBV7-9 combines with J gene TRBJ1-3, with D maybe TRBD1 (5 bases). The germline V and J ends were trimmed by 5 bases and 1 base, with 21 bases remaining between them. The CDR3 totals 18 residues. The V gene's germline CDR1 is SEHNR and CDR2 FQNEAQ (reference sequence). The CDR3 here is CASSLTAGAALSGNTIYF. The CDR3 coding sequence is TGTGCCAGCAGCCTCACCGCCGGGGCTGCCCTTTCTGGAAACACCATATATTTT.

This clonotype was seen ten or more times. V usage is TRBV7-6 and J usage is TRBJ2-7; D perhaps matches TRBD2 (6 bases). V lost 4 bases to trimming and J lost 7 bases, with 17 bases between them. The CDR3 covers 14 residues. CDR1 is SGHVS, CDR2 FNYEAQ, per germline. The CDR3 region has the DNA TGTGCCAGCAGCTCGCTGAGGGAGGACGGAGAGCAGTACTTC. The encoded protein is CASSSLREDGEQYF.

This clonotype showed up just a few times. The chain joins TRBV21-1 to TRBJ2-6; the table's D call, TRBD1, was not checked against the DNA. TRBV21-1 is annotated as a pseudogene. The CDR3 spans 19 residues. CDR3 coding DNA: TGTGCCACAGAAGGAATCAGAGGCAGGGGGCTATCTGGGGCCAACGTCCTGACTTTC. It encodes CATEGIRGRGLSGANVLTF.

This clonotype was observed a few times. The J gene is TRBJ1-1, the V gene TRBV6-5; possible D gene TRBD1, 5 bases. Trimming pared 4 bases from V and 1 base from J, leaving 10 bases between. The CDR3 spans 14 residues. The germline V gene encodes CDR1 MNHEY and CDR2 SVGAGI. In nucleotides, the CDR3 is TGTGCCAGCAGTTCAGGGTGGAAGAACACTGAAGCTTTCTTT. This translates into CASSSGWKNTEAFF.

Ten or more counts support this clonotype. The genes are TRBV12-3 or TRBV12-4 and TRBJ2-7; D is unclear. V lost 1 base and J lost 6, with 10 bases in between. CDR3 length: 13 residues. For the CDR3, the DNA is TGTGCCAGCAGTTTAGGTTTGGGTGGCGAGCAGTACTTC. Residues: CASSLGLGGEQYF.

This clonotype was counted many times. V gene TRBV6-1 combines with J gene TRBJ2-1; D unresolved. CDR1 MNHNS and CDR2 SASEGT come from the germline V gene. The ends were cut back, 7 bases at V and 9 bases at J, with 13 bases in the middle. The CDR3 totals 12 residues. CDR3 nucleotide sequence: TGTGCCAGCACCATAGCTGGGTTTGAGCAGTTCTTC. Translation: CASTIAGFEQFF.

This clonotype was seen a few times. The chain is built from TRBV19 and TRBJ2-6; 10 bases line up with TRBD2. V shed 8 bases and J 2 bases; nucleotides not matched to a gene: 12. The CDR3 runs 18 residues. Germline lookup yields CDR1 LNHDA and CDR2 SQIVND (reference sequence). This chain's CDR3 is CASLVRASGRTGANVLTF. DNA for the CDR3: TGTGCCAGTCTAGTTCGGGCTAGCGGGAGAACTGGGGCCAACGTCCTGACTTTC.